This note documents a single TCR beta chain sequence. The record originates from a study of blood T cell repertoires in COVID-19. The V gene's germline CDR1 is SGHRS and CDR2 YFSETQ. The CDR3 is 15 amino acids. V shed 0 bases and J shed 8 bases, with 17 bases lying between them. TCRdb's table, derived via immunoSEQ multiplex PCR, lists solely in-frame clones and lacks some. The sample has 290,000 or so clones; 91% are singletons. The chain joins TRBV5-1 to TRBJ1-2; possible D gene TRBD1, 5 bases. The sample comprised peripheral blood. The clonotype comes from a woman aged 25 to 39 with COVID-19, enrolled during active disease. CDR3: CASSLVLDIVGGYTF. The CDR3 DNA reads as TGCGCCAGCAGCTTGGTACTGGACATAGTGGGAGGCTACACCTTC.